Reported below is one TCR beta chain. This clone has only one observation. Its specific antigen is unknown. No clone much larger than this one lies a single base away; base qualities are absent. Donors were healthy HIV-negative adults with no recently reported acute infections or vaccinations. All donors were Caucasian adults living in Nashville, Tennessee, USA. CD4+ T cells were enriched by magnetic negative selection, after which naive cells were positively selected on CD45RA and the negative fraction was taken as the memory subset. Blood was obtained by leukapheresis, after which PBMCs were separated by Ficoll-Histopaque density gradient centrifugation and cryopreserved in liquid nitrogen vapor phase. Analytical flow cytometry was used to check the purity and quantity of every magnetically sorted T cell population. From each sorted fraction, genomic DNA was isolated and quantified by UV absorbance on a Nanodrop 2000c.

Using the deep immunoSEQ assay, TCR CDR3 regions were amplified from genomic DNA by multiplex PCR. Extracted genomic DNA from each cell subset was distributed evenly across all wells of several immunoSEQ 96-well plates, and each plate was treated as a replicate. For sorted subsets, about 200 ng genomic DNA, equal to 30,000 or so T cell genomes, was loaded into each replicate PCR. Purified libraries were measured with a Qubit 3.0 fluorometer, size-checked on a Bioanalyzer 2100, and measured again with the KAPA Library Quantification kit. Each immunoSEQ 96-well plate was sequenced on its own single-read 150-cycle Illumina NextSeq 550 flow cell. Per the authors' processing: The immunoSEQ output contained only junctional sequences without quality scores, so filtering could not match that applied to full-length reads. To assign V/J genes and CDR3, sequences were annotated using PyIR, a Python wrapper for IgBLAST v1.9, with IMGT germline references. Any read was removed if the V/J assignment was weak (E-value above 1e-6), the CDR3 was missing, or the read contained stop codons, out-of-frame junctions, or ambiguous translated residues. V3J clonotypes were defined by identical inferred V gene, J gene, and CDR3 amino acid sequence. Percentage overlap between repertoires was calculated by dividing the number of shared unique clonotypes by the size of the smaller repertoire. RTK rarefaction, the Chao1 estimator, and Recon v2.1 estimates of unobserved clonotypes were used to assess repertoire richness. For all TCRbeta clonotypes obtained by the gDNA method from a few donors, generation probabilities were computed with OLGA. What TCRdb holds here is the immuneACCESS table cut down to in-frame rearrangements. Part of the clones is not present; checked against another copy, under half of the missing clones reflect an unresolved V gene, and the others are unexplained. From that table come the V and J calls and clone size; the DNA was used to work out D and trimming. Recorded for this sample are about 1.1 million clones; about 80% of them occurred a single time. The ten largest clonotypes hold roughly 0.83% of the sample.

This record comes from a study of shared clonotypes between healthy human individuals (dated by TCRdb to 2019 to 2021). A note on the overall study: The cohort comprised a couple of women and three men aged 18 to 49 years. To increase sequencing depth and limit assay-specific biases, TCR repertoire library preparation and sequencing were carried out by different laboratories using diverse techniques. Leukapheresis yielded between about 0.85 and 9.5 billion PBMCs per donor. Per donor, three plates each were used for CD4 naive and CD4 memory, two for CD8 naive, and one for CD8 memory. To estimate repertoire size and how much clonotypes are shared between individuals, the study performed deep sequencing of blood TCR repertoires from about five healthy adults.

The CDR3 spans 15 residues, from the cysteine through the phenylalanine. Solely the CDR3 DNA is kept, with 45 bases framed from the first base. The germline V gene (reference sequence) provides CDR1 MNHEY and CDR2 SMNVEV. Trimming at the junction amounts to 8 bases on V and 1 base on J, and the germline ends lie 14 bases apart. The full study reports these points: Based on pairwise subsampling, the degree of clonotype sharing among donors was expected to be affected by sequencing depth. Incomplete sequencing was indicated by rarefaction of sorted-subset datasets, despite the large sequencing depth. The genetic and exposure-history diversity represented was limited by the small number of donors. Naive subsets generally had larger estimated clonotype richness than memory subsets did. When a handful of donors were compared, the shared fraction of clonotypes was around 5% for naive CD4, 3% to 4% for naive CD8, about 2.5% for memory CD4, and roughly 0.4% for memory CD8. Sampling was restricted to blood, and TCR repertoires in tissue are likely to differ from TCR repertoires in blood. Compared with non-shared clonotypes, clonotypes shared by all four sorted-subset donors had higher generation probabilities.

The specimen was memory CD4+ T cells from PBMCs. The cell subset or site label, read with the paper, signifies: CD45RA-negative fraction. The chain joins TRBV27 to TRBJ2-2; the D gene is perhaps TRBD2, from 5 matching bases. The receptor was derived from a man aged 18-30 years in good health. Some clones in this sample may be carry-over from other donors' samples. The CDR3 amino acid sequence is: CASRPRGWNTGELFF. The sequenced DNA: TGTGCCAGCCGCCCTCGGGGTTGGAACACCGGGGAGCTGTTTTTT.